Presented here are 8 T cell receptor beta chains from one specimen sequenced in a study of type 1 and type 2 diabetes patients. Genomic DNA was the PCR template. Multiplex PCR with 30 forward and 13 reverse primers amplified the TCR beta CDR3. TCRdb fed the multiplex PCR reads into MiXCR, producing one record per CDR3 protein. Of 250,000 to 300,000 distinct CDR3 sequences detected, 47% appear once; the ten largest clones hold around 13%. The source material was peripheral blood mononuclear cells (PBMCs). The receptors were sampled from a young man with type 2 diabetes.

The chain is built from TRBV10-3 and TRBJ2-2, with 8 bases matching TRBD1. The V gene's germline CDR1 is ENHRY and CDR2 SYGVKD. The V and J ends lost 6 bases and 5 bases, in that order; junction bases with no gene match: 5. CDR3 length: 14 residues. The CDR3 DNA reads as TGTGCCATCAGGCCGGGACAGGATACCGGGGAGCTGTTTTTT. Its translation is CAIRPGQDTGELFF.

With respect to this clonotype: The junction differs from germline at one of its ends, possibly a read error. The V gene is TRBV30, the J gene TRBJ1-4; a possible D gene is TRBD1 (6 bases). There are 13 residues in the CDR3. Germline assignment: CDR1 GTSNPN and CDR2 SVGIG (reference sequence). For the CDR3, the DNA is TGTGCCTGGGCCCCCGGGGGCAGTGAAGAACTGTTTTTT. The encoded protein is CAWAPGGSEELFF.

This clonotype was seen a few times. The chain has TRBV29-1 and TRBJ2-5, with D unclear. This CDR3 contains 12 residues. The ends were cut back, 4 bases at V and 1 base at J, with 7 bases in the middle. The germline V gene encodes CDR1 SQVTM and CDR2 ANQGSEA. The CDR3 region has the DNA TGCAGCGTTGCCCCGATCCAAGAGACCCAGTACTTC. This gives the protein CSVAPIQETQYF.

Only one count was recorded for this clonotype. The V and J genes are TRBV19 and TRBJ1-5, with 8 positions matching TRBD1. The CDR3 runs to 18 residues. Trimming took 5 bases from V and 1 from J; bases not matched to a gene: 13. CDR1 is LNHDA and CDR2 is SQIVND in the germline V gene (reference sequence). The CDR3 is CASSSRTGLIGSNQPQHF. The CDR3, as DNA: TGTGCCAGTAGTTCCCGGACAGGGCTTATAGGGAGCAATCAGCCCCAGCATTTT.

The V and J genes are TRBV28 and TRBJ1-2; perhaps TRBD1 as D (5 bases). V was pared by 4 bases and J by 3 bases, with 12 bases between. In germline, CDR1 is MDHEN, CDR2 SYDVKM. CDR3 size: 14 residues. The CDR3 nucleotides are TGTGCCAGCAGTTCCCCCGGGGCGGACTATGGCTACACCTTC. Its translation: CASSSPGADYGYTF.

A few counts support this clonotype. This chain joins TRBV30 and TRBJ2-3, with D possibly TRBD2 on 6 matching bases. The CDR3 sequence is 13 residues long. V was trimmed by 2 bases and J by 0 bases, leaving 6 bases between them. Germline assignment: CDR1 GTSNPN and CDR2 SVGIG (reference sequence). This CDR3 is CAWSSGSTDTQYF. The CDR3 DNA sequence: TGTGCCTGGAGTAGCGGGAGCACAGATACGCAGTATTTT.

V usage is TRBV7-8 and J usage is TRBJ2-6; the D is unclear. The V and J ends lost 7 bases and 3 bases respectively, with 13 bases between them. In germline, CDR1 is SGHVS, CDR2 FQNEAQ. The CDR3 totals 15 residues. The CDR3 spells CASTPYAGGANVLTF. CDR3 sequence (DNA): TGTGCCAGCACCCCCTACGCCGGTGGGGCCAACGTCCTGACTTTC.

The rearrangement links TRBV29-1 to TRBJ2-1, with D perhaps assigned TRBD1 or TRBD2 (5 bases each). CDR3 length: 14 amino acids. From germline, CDR1 is SQVTM and CDR2 ANQGSEA. V shed 1 base and J shed 6 bases, with 13 bases lying between them. CDR3 protein: CSVEADRGGNEQFF. DNA for the CDR3: TGCAGCGTTGAAGCCGACCGTGGGGGCAATGAGCAGTTCTTC.